A selection of T cell receptor beta chains follows, all from one sample in a study of cytomegalovirus exposure and HLA in healthy donors. TCRdb keeps only in-frame clones here, not all; method: immunoSEQ multiplex PCR. The repertoire includes 100,000 to 150,000 clones, about 74% of them detected once, and approximately 3.6% sits in the top ten. The source material was PBMCs. The receptors were sampled from a man aged 30-40 years in good health and CMV-seronegative. CDR3s include the opening cysteine and the closing phenylalanine or tryptophan. The order of the fields is clone size, CDR3 length, V gene, D gene, J gene, CDR3 protein, CDR3 DNA. A D gene is named only where the DNA matches it firmly. Not every row has a clone size; where given, it reads once, few, many or a size class.

.	15	TRBV5-1	.	TRBJ1-2	CASSSRADGAYGYTF	TGCGCCAGCAGCTCCAGGGCGGATGGGGCCTATGGCTACACCTTC
.	17	TRBV30	TRBD1	TRBJ1-3	CAWIGSLGGFIGNTIYF	TGTGCCTGGATTGGCTCCTTAGGGGGCTTTATTGGAAACACCATATATTTT
once	15	TRBV7-6	TRBD1	TRBJ2-2	CASRNQGAGTGELFF	TGTGCCAGCAGGAATCAGGGGGCGGGCACCGGGGAGCTGTTTTTT
.	15	TRBV18	TRBD1	TRBJ2-7	CASSQTGGVFYEQYF	TGTGCCAGCTCACAGACAGGGGGAGTATTTTACGAGCAGTACTTC
.	12	TRBV27	.	TRBJ2-3	CASSLSRDTQYF	TGTGCCAGCAGTTTATCCAGAGATACGCAGTATTTT
.	14	TRBV6-5	.	TRBJ2-7	CASSNGHSSYEQYF	TGTGCCAGCAGTAACGGACACAGCTCCTACGAGCAGTACTTC
once	15	TRBV14	TRBD1	TRBJ1-1	CASSPRTGANTEAFF	TGTGCCAGCAGCCCACGGACAGGAGCGAACACTGAAGCTTTCTTT
once	16	TRBV4-3	TRBD1	TRBJ2-4	CASSQDRGLIKNIQYF	TGCGCCAGCAGCCAAGACAGGGGGCTGATCAAAAACATTCAGTACTTC
once	17	TRBV5-1	TRBD1	TRBJ1-1	CASSLEARGLLNTEAFF	TGCGCCAGCAGCTTGGAGGCCAGGGGGTTGTTGAACACTGAAGCTTTCTTT
.	19	TRBV15	.	TRBJ2-6	CATSRGRGTAERGANVLTF	TGTGCCACCAGCAGAGGCCGCGGGACAGCAGAAAGAGGGGCCAACGTCCTGACTTTC
.	17	TRBV5-4	TRBD2	TRBJ2-1	CASSGKGTSGVYNEQFF	TGTGCCAGCAGCGGAAAAGGGACTAGCGGGGTCTACAATGAGCAGTTCTTC
once	15	TRBV7-3	.	TRBJ1-5	CASSLNGGQEQPQHF	TGTGCCAGCAGCTTGAACGGGGGGCAGGAACAGCCCCAGCATTTT
once	13	TRBV4-3	.	TRBJ1-2	CASSQELESGYTF	TGCGCCAGCAGCCAAGAATTAGAGTCTGGCTACACCTTC
.	15	TRBV29-1	TRBD1	TRBJ2-2	CSVFTGTAYTGELFF	TGCAGCGTCTTTACCGGGACAGCTTACACCGGGGAGCTGTTTTTT
once	14	TRBV5-4	.	TRBJ2-5	CASSFRTVQETQYF	TGTGCCAGCAGCTTCCGGACAGTTCAAGAGACCCAGTACTTC
once	14	TRBV5-1	TRBD1	TRBJ1-4	CASSLRTGGEKLFF	TGCGCCAGCAGCTTGAGGACAGGAGGTGAAAAACTGTTTTTT
.	14	TRBV28	.	TRBJ2-7	CASSLWAGAYEQYF	TGTGCCAGCAGTTTATGGGCAGGGGCCTACGAGCAGTACTTC
.	15	TRBV13	.	TRBJ1-1	CASSEGTRGDTEAFF	TGTGCCAGCAGCGAAGGAACCAGGGGAGACACTGAAGCTTTCTTT
.	15	TRBV25-1	TRBD1	TRBJ1-4	CASSATGGRSEKLFF	TGTGCCAGCAGTGCCACAGGGGGCCGAAGTGAAAAACTGTTTTTT
.	15	TRBV27	TRBD1	TRBJ2-7	CASTRGQGARNEQYF	TGTGCCAGCACCCGCGGACAGGGTGCGAGAAACGAGCAGTACTTC
.	16	TRBV4-2	TRBD2	TRBJ2-3	CASSLGLAGGPDTQYF	TGTGCCAGCAGTCTGGGACTAGCGGGGGGGCCAGATACGCAGTATTTT
.	14	TRBV5-1	TRBD1	TRBJ1-2	CASSLGTGWYGYTF	TGCGCCAGCAGCTTAGGGACAGGGTGGTATGGCTACACCTTC
.	13	TRBV6-6	.	TRBJ1-1	CASSYEEYTEAFF	TGTGCCAGCAGTTACGAGGAGTACACTGAAGCTTTCTTT
.	13	TRBV6-6	.	TRBJ2-1	CASSYSFGTEQFF	TGTGCCAGCAGTTACTCGTTTGGGACAGAGCAGTTCTTC
.	14	TRBV5-4	.	TRBJ2-2	CASSGTATTGELFF	TGTGCCAGCAGTGGAACAGCTACAACCGGGGAGCTGTTTTTT
.	16	TRBV9	TRBD1	TRBJ2-2	CASSVGLQGATGELFF	TGTGCCAGCAGCGTAGGTCTACAGGGGGCCACCGGGGAGCTGTTTTTT
once	16	TRBV7-9	.	TRBJ2-1	CASSPPRLGPSPEQFF	TGTGCCAGCAGCCCGCCGAGACTAGGACCCAGTCCTGAGCAGTTCTTC
.	14	TRBV6-5	.	TRBJ1-1	CASSYLVDYTEAFF	TGTGCCAGCAGTTACTTAGTTGACTACACTGAAGCTTTCTTT
.	14	TRBV11-1	.	TRBJ2-7	CASSLSQGLYEQYF	TGTGCCAGCAGCTTATCACAGGGACTATACGAGCAGTACTTC
.	14	TRBV9	.	TRBJ1-1	CASSASPGGTEAFF	TGTGCCAGCAGCGCGTCCCCGGGGGGGACTGAAGCTTTCTTT
.	18	TRBV7-9	TRBD1	TRBJ1-1	CASSFHQIPGQRMAEAFF	TGTGCCAGCAGCTTCCACCAAATACCGGGACAGAGAATGGCTGAAGCTTTCTTT
.	14	TRBV7-2	.	TRBJ2-1	CASSSGVSYNEQFF	TGTGCCAGCAGCTCCGGGGTTTCCTACAATGAGCAGTTCTTC
.	14	TRBV9	.	TRBJ1-1	CASSGDTSNTEAFF	TGTGCCAGCAGCGGGGACACTTCAAACACTGAAGCTTTCTTT
.	14	TRBV7-9	.	TRBJ2-1	CASSLGGVYNEQFF	TGTGCCAGCAGCTTAGGCGGGGTTTACAATGAGCAGTTCTTC
.	15	TRBV6-5	.	TRBJ1-2	CASSYDEGFSYGYTF	TGTGCCAGCAGTTACGACGAGGGTTTTAGCTATGGCTACACCTTC
.	14	TRBV28	.	TRBJ2-2	CASSSTGPTGELFF	TGTGCCAGCAGTTCGACAGGTCCCACCGGGGAGCTGTTTTTT
.	14	TRBV15	TRBD1	TRBJ2-3	CATAQDRGRDTQYF	TGTGCCACCGCGCAAGACAGGGGGAGGGATACGCAGTATTTT
.	12	TRBV28	.	TRBJ1-1	CASSFGQGKAFF	TGTGCCAGCAGTTTTGGGCAGGGGAAAGCTTTCTTT
few	14	TRBV2	.	TRBJ1-1	CASKSEGGNTEAFF	TGTGCCAGCAAATCAGAGGGCGGGAACACTGAAGCTTTCTTT
.	13	TRBV7-2	.	TRBJ2-1	CASSNTYYNEQFF	TGTGCCAGCAGCAATACCTACTACAATGAGCAGTTCTTC
.	16	TRBV28	.	TRBJ1-3	CASSLRSRGAGNTIYF	TGTGCCAGCAGTTTAAGGTCCCGGGGAGCTGGAAACACCATATATTTT
.	14	TRBV5-1	.	TRBJ1-1	CASKMAGENTEAFF	TGCGCCAGCAAGATGGCAGGGGAGAACACTGAAGCTTTCTTT
.	14	TRBV10-2	.	TRBJ1-1	CASTRERVNTEAFF	TGCGCCAGCACCCGCGAGAGGGTGAACACTGAAGCTTTCTTT
.	13	TRBV7-9	TRBD1	TRBJ2-5	CASSVTGGETQYF	TGTGCCAGCAGCGTGACAGGGGGGGAGACCCAGTACTTC
.	12	TRBV19	.	TRBJ1-1	CASLWGGTEAFF	TGTGCCAGTCTGTGGGGGGGCACTGAAGCTTTCTTT
.	11	TRBV19	TRBD2	TRBJ2-7	CASSGGYEQYF	TGTGCCAGTAGCGGGGGGTACGAGCAGTACTTC
.	13	TRBV27	.	TRBJ1-5	CASNYGSNQPQHF	TGTGCCAGCAACTACGGGAGCAATCAGCCCCAGCATTTT
.	13	TRBV6-5	.	TRBJ1-4	CASRRPGNEKLFF	TGTGCCAGCAGACGGCCCGGGAATGAAAAACTGTTTTTT
.	16	TRBV25-1	.	TRBJ1-1	CASSDGYWGENTEAFF	TGTGCCAGCAGTGATGGGTATTGGGGAGAGAACACTGAAGCTTTCTTT
few	16	TRBV18	.	TRBJ2-3	CASSGTLPRVRDTQYF	TGTGCCAGCTCAGGTACTTTGCCCCGAGTACGAGATACGCAGTATTTT
.	14	TRBV5-4	TRBD1	TRBJ1-2	CASSPTGGGYGYTF	TGTGCCAGCAGCCCGACAGGGGGAGGCTATGGCTACACCTTC
.	14	TRBV5-6	TRBD2	TRBJ2-3	CASSATSGENTQYF	TGTGCCAGCAGCGCAACTAGCGGGGAAAATACGCAGTATTTT
.	17	TRBV5-1	.	TRBJ2-3	CASSSRVGRGFTDTQYF	TGCGCCAGCAGCTCCCGAGTGGGGCGGGGATTCACAGATACGCAGTATTTT
.	15	TRBV7-8	.	TRBJ1-6	CASGRGSSYNSPLHF	TGTGCCAGCGGGAGGGGGAGCTCCTATAATTCACCCCTCCACTTT
.	15	TRBV7-2	.	TRBJ1-2	CASSLMWENGYGYTF	TGTGCCAGCAGCTTAATGTGGGAGAACGGCTATGGCTACACCTTC
.	14	TRBV4-1	.	TRBJ1-5	CASSQVTANQPQHF	TGCGCCAGCAGCCAAGTGACAGCTAACCAGCCCCAGCATTTT
.	16	TRBV23-1	.	TRBJ1-6	CASFPHWAEDNSPLHF	TGCGCCAGCTTTCCCCACTGGGCAGAAGATAATTCACCCCTCCACTTT
.	15	TRBV6-5	TRBD1	TRBJ2-7	CASSRTGTGSYEQYF	TGTGCCAGCAGTAGGACTGGGACAGGCTCCTACGAGCAGTACTTC
.	18	TRBV19	.	TRBJ2-2	CASSIDRTGGENTGELFF	TGTGCCAGTAGTATAGATCGAACAGGGGGGGAGAACACCGGGGAGCTGTTTTTT